This T cell receptor (beta chain) comes out of a study of T-cell memory formation after mild COVID-19. TCRdb re-analysed the 5' RACE reads in MiXCR, keeping a single row per CDR3 protein. Among roughly 150,000 distinct CDR3 sequences listed, around 13% were seen once. Whole-study findings and limits: Several responding clones turned up in pre-infection memory, indicating that cross-reactive memory may have taken part.

The germline V gene encodes CDR1 SGHTA and CDR2 FQGNSA. With 1 base removed from V and 5 bases from J, the gap between germline ends came to 12 bases. The CDR3 loop spans 15 amino acids. This clonotype is labeled as medium-sized (0.01 to 0.1%). As yet, its antigen is unknown. The sequence was obtained from an adult woman who had mild COVID-19 (a few samples of this study predate the infection). Cell type and time point are not known. The sample consisted of PBMCs or a T cell subset sorted from them (not recorded which). This chain uses TRBV7-2 with TRBJ2-1; D unclear. The CDR3 sequence is CASSLVGGNDNEQFF. Written as DNA, the CDR3 is TGTGCCAGCAGCTTAGTTGGCGGAAACGACAATGAGCAGTTCTTC.